This TCR beta chain was profiled in a study of T cells in Graves' hyperthyroidism and ophthalmopathy. General study results and limits: In the analysis, a 13 V-J model separated ophthalmopathy from stable hyperthyroidism.

TCR beta CDR3 regions were amplified from RNA. First-round RT-PCR with HTBI primers amplified the TCR CDR3 region. TCRdb redid the calling of the multiplex PCR reads with MiXCR, one entry per CDR3 protein. Of 360,000 or so distinct CDR3 sequences listed, under 20% are singletons. Trimming removed 6 bases at V and 0 bases at J, with 12 bases between. CDR1 and CDR2 (germline): SNHLY, FYNNEI. The CDR3 has 16 residues. A note on this clonotype: Its antigen is undetermined.

Fresh peripheral blood, approximately 9.1 ml, was the source of the PBMCs. The chain employs TRBV2 and TRBJ2-6; D possibly corresponds to TRBD1 (6 bases). The sample consisted of blood. This TCR was sampled from a woman between 18 and 29 years old with Graves' hyperthyroidism. The CDR3 DNA is TGTGCCAGCAGAGCAACAGGGAGCTCTGGGGCCAACGTCCTGACTTTC. This codes for CASRATGSSGANVLTF.